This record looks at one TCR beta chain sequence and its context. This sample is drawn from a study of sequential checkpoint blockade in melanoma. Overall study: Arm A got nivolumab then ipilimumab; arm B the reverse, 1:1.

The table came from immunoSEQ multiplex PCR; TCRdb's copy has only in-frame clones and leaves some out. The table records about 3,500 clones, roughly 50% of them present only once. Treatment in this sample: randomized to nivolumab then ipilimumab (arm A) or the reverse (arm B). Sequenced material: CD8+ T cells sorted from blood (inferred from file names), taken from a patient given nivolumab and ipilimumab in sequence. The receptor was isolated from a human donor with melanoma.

CDR3 DNA: TGTGCCAGCAGCGCCACAGGGGAAACGTACGAGCAGTACTTC. Protein: CASSATGETYEQYF. J is TRBJ2-7 and V is TRBV5-4; the match to TRBD1 covers 7 bases. Germline V lookup: CDR1 SGHNT, CDR2 YYREEE (reference sequence). Losses at the gene ends were 4 bases for V and 4 bases for J; bases not matched to a gene: 8. The CDR3 is 14 residues long.